This T cell receptor beta chain originates from a study of blood T cell repertoires in COVID-19. Study overall: Sample material is recorded as cDNA or gDNA derived from T cells, B-cell-depleted T cells, or PBMCs.

The germline gives CDR1 MNHEY, CDR2 SVGAGI. The CDR3 length is 13 residues. V shed 6 bases and J shed 4 bases, with 12 bases lying between them. Clones were sequenced by immunoSEQ multiplex PCR, and TCRdb holds only the in-frame ones, with some missing. Of around 100,000 clones in the sample, 80% were seen once. The sample taken for sequencing was peripheral blood. The rearrangement joins TRBV6-5 to TRBJ1-1; D ambiguous. The clonotype comes from a woman aged 70 to 79 with acute or convalescent COVID-19. CDR3 amino acids: CASSPERSTEAFF. CDR3 nucleotides: TGTGCCAGCAGCCCCGAGAGGAGCACTGAAGCTTTCTTT.